One sample yielded the 29 T cell receptor beta chains listed below, sequenced in a study of identical twins. TCRdb fed the 5' RACE reads into MiXCR, producing one record per CDR3 protein. The sample records approximately 490,000 distinct CDR3 sequences, about a fifth being singletons. The data were also submitted as part of a second study, on yellow fever vaccine responses in identical twins.

What was sequenced was CD4+ T cells sorted from blood. The receptors here all came from a woman under 30 in good health.

The rearrangement uses TRBV5-1 and TRBJ1-4; D unclear. The length of the CDR3 is 15 residues. V gave up 4 bases and J gave up 0 bases, with 10 bases separating them. Germline loops: CDR1 SGHRS, CDR2 YFSETQ. The CDR3 region has the DNA TGCGCCAGCAGCCCGACGACAACAACTAATGAAAAACTGTTTTTT. Translation: CASSPTTTTNEKLFF.

In its sample, this clonotype was seen a few times. The chain carries TRBV12-3 or TRBV12-4 and TRBJ2-3; TRBD2 matches 10 bases. The CDR3 has 14 amino acids. V was pared by 3 bases and J by 5 bases, with 2 bases of the junction left unmatched. CDR3 coding DNA: TGTGCCAGCAGTTTGCTAGCGGGAGTAGATACGCAGTATTTT. It specifies CASSLLAGVDTQYF.

This clonotype was detected a few times. V usage is TRBV5-1 and J usage is TRBJ2-4; 9 nucleotides match TRBD1. Looked up from germline, CDR1 is SGHRS and CDR2 is YFSETQ. J was trimmed by 7 bases and V by 5 bases; bases with no gene match: 7. The CDR3 consists of 14 residues. The CDR3, as DNA: TGCGCCAGCAGTCGTACAGGGGGCGGGAACATTCAGTACTTC. It translates to CASSRTGGGNIQYF.

The rearrangement joins TRBV28 to TRBJ2-1; TRBD2 agrees at 12 bases. The CDR3 contains 15 residues. V trimming: 7 bases; J trimming: 5 bases; junction bases outside the gene matches: 6. The germline gives CDR1 MDHEN, CDR2 SYDVKM. CDR3 residues: CASTMGLAGNNEQFF. In DNA form, the CDR3 reads TGTGCCAGCACTATGGGACTAGCGGGTAACAATGAGCAGTTCTTC.

The chain employs TRBV28 and TRBJ2-7; D not resolved. CDR1 and CDR2 (germline): MDHEN, SYDVKM. The CDR3 has 16 amino acids. The ends were cut back, 1 base at V and 4 bases at J, with 17 bases in the middle. The CDR3 bases are TGTGCCAGCAGTTTATCGGAGTCGAACCTCTCATACGAGCAGTACTTC. Translating gives CASSLSESNLSYEQYF.

In this sample, this clonotype turned up a few times. This chain joins TRBV2 and TRBJ1-2; D remains unclear. V shed 8 bases and J shed 4 bases, with 14 bases lying between them. In germline, CDR1 is SNHLY, CDR2 FYNNEI. The CDR3 spans 13 residues. The CDR3 reads CASRWDNAYGYTF. Here the CDR3 DNA reads TGTGCCAGCCGTTGGGATAACGCCTATGGCTACACCTTC.

This clonotype was found a few times. The rearrangement uses TRBV5-5 and TRBJ2-1; 8 bases match TRBD2. Germline V gene sequence: CDR1 SGHKS, CDR2 YYEKEE (reference sequence). The CDR3 sequence is 16 residues long. Trimming removed 1 base from V and 4 bases from J; junction bases left unmatched: 7. The CDR3 region is CASSLPTTSEYNEQFF. DNA of the CDR3: TGTGCCAGCAGCTTGCCGACGACTAGCGAGTACAATGAGCAGTTCTTC. Drawing the rest from reference TRBV5-5 and TRBJ2-1, the complete variable domain is DAGVTQSPTHLIKTRGQQVTLRCSPISGHKSVSWYQQVLGQGPQFIFQYYEKEERGRGNFPDRFSARQFPNYSSELNVNALLLGDSALYLCASSLPTTSEYNEQFFGPGTRLTVL.

The chain recombines TRBV20-1 with TRBJ1-1; D is ambiguous. Trimming took off 6 bases at V and 7 bases at J, with 21 bases between the two ends. This CDR3 region has 14 residues. CDR1 and CDR2 (germline): DFQATT, SNEGSKA (reference sequence). The CDR3 sequence is CSARNSGRMIEAFF. The CDR3 nucleotides are TGCAGTGCCCGAAATAGCGGGAGGATGATTGAAGCTTTCTTT.

The chain carries TRBV20-1 and TRBJ2-3; tentatively, D is TRBD2 (5 bases). This CDR3 is built from 15 residues. V was pared by 4 bases and J by 5 bases, with 19 bases between. CDR1 is DFQATT, CDR2 SNEGSKA, per germline (reference sequence). The CDR3 sequence is CSAKPWQLGGDTQYF. CDR3 nucleotides: TGCAGTGCTAAGCCGTGGCAACTAGGAGGAGATACGCAGTATTTT.

The chain combines TRBV15 with TRBJ1-1; unclear D gene. The germline CDR1 and CDR2 sequences are LNHNV and YYDKDF (reference sequence). V was cut by 0 bases and J by 1 base, with 3 bases left in between. This CDR3 has 13 amino acids. The CDR3 spells CATSREGNTEAFF. The CDR3 DNA reads TGTGCCACCAGCAGAGAGGGGAACACTGAAGCTTTCTTT.

The chain uses TRBV10-3 and TRBJ2-3; 12 nucleotides align to TRBD2. V was pared by 6 bases and J by 2 bases, with 6 bases of the junction left unmatched. The CDR3 spans 16 residues. Germline CDR1 reads ENHRY; CDR2 reads SYGVKD. CDR3 DNA sequence: TGTGCCATCAGCCAGACTAGCGGGGGATACACAGATACGCAGTATTTT. Amino acids: CAISQTSGGYTDTQYF.

The genes are TRBV4-1 and TRBJ1-5; 8 bases align to TRBD1. The J segment lost 0 bases and the V segment lost 1 base, leaving 11 bases of the junction unmatched. There are 19 residues in the CDR3. Germline V gene data show CDR1 as MGHRA and CDR2 as YSYEKL. CDR3 protein: CASSQAVQGAEGSNQPQHF. In DNA, the CDR3 is TGCGCCAGCAGCCAAGCGGTGCAGGGGGCGGAGGGTAGCAATCAGCCCCAGCATTTT.

The chain recombines TRBV5-1 with TRBJ2-3, with D uncertain. Germline lookup yields CDR1 SGHRS and CDR2 YFSETQ. This CDR3 has 12 residues. Trimming took 2 bases from V and 3 from J, leaving 4 bases between them. The CDR3 loop reads CASSFATDTQYF. DNA of the CDR3: TGCGCCAGCAGCTTTGCGACAGATACGCAGTATTTT.

The V call is TRBV5-1, the J call TRBJ2-1; D not resolved. The CDR3 runs to 12 residues. CDR1 and CDR2 from the germline V gene are SGHRS and YFSETQ. Between the trimmed V and J ends, which lost 0 bases and 13 bases, there was a span of 11 bases. DNA for the CDR3: TGCGCCAGCAGCTTGGGGCGGACGGAACAGTTCTTC. Translated, it gives CASSLGRTEQFF. Full variable domain (missing parts from reference TRBV5-1 and TRBJ2-1): KAGVTQTPRYLIKTRGQQVTLSCSPISGHRSVSWYQQTPGQGLQFLFEYFSETQRNKGNFPGRFSGRQFSNSRSEMNVSTLELGDSALYLCASSLGRTEQFFGPGTRLTVL.

This rearrangement joins TRBV11-1 to TRBJ2-1; TRBD2 matches 12 bases. The CDR3 contains 19 residues. The trim removed 5 bases at V and 3 bases at J, leaving 14 bases unmatched. CDR1 and CDR2 (germline): SGHAT, FQDESV (reference sequence). CDR3 residues: CASSPRITSGGPGYNEQFF. CDR3 nucleotide sequence: TGTGCCAGCAGCCCTAGAATAACTAGCGGGGGGCCGGGCTACAATGAGCAGTTCTTC. The full variable domain, with the rest looked up from reference TRBV11-1 and TRBJ2-1, is EAEVAQSPRYKITEKSQAVAFWCDPISGHATLYWYRQILGQGPELLVQFQDESVVDDSQLPKDRFSAERLKGVDSTLKIQPAELGDSAMYLCASSPRITSGGPGYNEQFFGPGTRLTVL.

This clonotype has just a few counts. The CDR3 DNA reads TGTGCCAGCAGTGAAGGAGTAAGCGGGCTCACCCTAGATACGCAGTATTTT. This codes for CASSEGVSGLTLDTQYF. The chain employs TRBV6-1 and TRBJ2-3, with TRBD2 as a possible D gene (6 bases). V was trimmed by 1 base and J by 5 bases, leaving 19 bases between them. Germline CDR1 and CDR2: MNHNS and SASEGT. This CDR3 is built from 17 residues.

The CDR3 coding sequence is TGTGCCAGCAGTTTGGGAGGATTCGGGCAGCCCCAGCATTTT. Its translation: CASSLGGFGQPQHF. V is TRBV12-3 or TRBV12-4 and J is TRBJ1-5; D remains unclear. With 3 bases removed from V and 7 bases from J, the gap between germline ends came to 13 bases. This CDR3 has 14 amino acids.

The chain carries TRBV5-5 and TRBJ1-1; possibly TRBD1 for D (6 bases). V was cut by 3 bases and J by 1 base, with 19 bases left in between. This CDR3 comprises 17 residues. Looked up from germline, CDR1 is SGHKS and CDR2 is YYEKEE (reference sequence). CDR3 sequence: CASSSNPRTVRNTEAFF. CDR3 DNA: TGTGCCAGCAGCTCGAACCCCAGGACAGTAAGGAACACTGAAGCTTTCTTT.

This chain connects TRBV12-3 or TRBV12-4 to TRBJ2-2; D ambiguous. The germline V and J ends were trimmed by 2 bases and 2 bases, with 6 bases remaining between them. The CDR3 consists of 14 residues. The CDR3 region is CASSLIENTGELFF. The CDR3 DNA follows: TGTGCCAGCAGTTTAATAGAAAACACCGGGGAGCTGTTTTTT.

This clonotype occurred a few times. The J gene is TRBJ1-1, the V gene TRBV7-9; no reliable D call. This CDR3 is 16 amino acids long. The V and J ends lost 2 bases and 0 bases respectively, with 13 bases between them. Germline CDR1 reads SEHNR; CDR2 reads FQNEAQ (reference sequence). The CDR3 here is CASSLSLVGMNTEAFF. The CDR3 DNA follows: TGTGCCAGCAGCTTATCGCTCGTGGGAATGAACACTGAAGCTTTCTTT.

The chain combines TRBV24-1 with TRBJ2-1; TRBD2 matches at 9 bases. CDR1 is KGHDR and CDR2 is SFDVKD in the germline V gene. Trimming at V came to 6 bases and at J to 6 bases, leaving 5 bases not matched to a gene. This CDR3 is built from 14 residues. Written as DNA, the CDR3 is TGTGCCACCAGTTCAGCGGGGGGTCCCAATGAGCAGTTCTTC. As protein: CATSSAGGPNEQFF.

This clonotype was seen a handful of times. This chain joins TRBV25-1 and TRBJ2-3; 9 bases are a match to TRBD1. This CDR3 comprises 15 residues. V was pared by 3 bases and J by 6 bases, with 7 bases of the junction left unmatched. Per the germline V gene, CDR1 is MGHDK and CDR2 is SYGVNS. The CDR3 region is CASSDRDRESDTQYF. The CDR3 nucleotides are TGTGCCAGCAGTGACAGGGACAGGGAGTCGGATACGCAGTATTTT.

This clonotype is a singleton in its sample. J is TRBJ2-1 and V is TRBV7-2; D not certain. The germline V gene has CDR1 SGHTA and CDR2 FQGNSA. The CDR3 totals 14 residues. The V gene lost 1 base and the J gene lost 10 bases, with 14 bases spanning the gap. The CDR3 nucleotides are TGTGCCAGCAGCTTAGGTGGTAGCCTGATCGAGCAGTTCTTC. This translates into CASSLGGSLIEQFF. The variable domain in full, completed from reference TRBV7-2 and TRBJ2-1, reads GAGVSQSPSNKVTEKGKDVELRCDPISGHTALYWYRQSLGQGLEFLIYFQGNSAPDKSGLPSDRFSAERTGGSVSTLTIQRTQQEDSAVYLCASSLGGSLIEQFFGPGTRLTVL.

The chain recombines TRBV5-1 with TRBJ2-2; TRBD2 matches 8 bases. The CDR3 runs to 14 residues. Germline loops: CDR1 SGHRS, CDR2 YFSETQ. J was trimmed by 5 bases and V by 4 bases; bases with no gene match: 4. DNA for the CDR3: TGCGCCAGCAGCACCCAGCGGGAGACCGGGGAGCTGTTTTTT. Translating it yields CASSTQRETGELFF.

This clonotype was seen only a few times. This chain joins TRBV11-3 and TRBJ2-3, with 8 bases identical to TRBD2. The CDR3 length is 16 residues. V was pared by 5 bases and J by 2 bases, with 9 bases of the junction left unmatched. CDR1 and CDR2 from the germline V gene are SGHNT and YENEEA. CDR3 in amino acids: CASSPGLVGFTDTQYF. CDR3 nucleotides: TGTGCCAGCAGCCCGGGACTAGTGGGTTTCACAGATACGCAGTATTTT.

The chain recombines TRBV15 with TRBJ2-3; D ambiguous. The V end was cut by 6 bases, the J end by 2 bases, with 12 bases between. The germline V gene has CDR1 LNHNV and CDR2 YYDKDF (reference sequence). The CDR3 covers 14 residues. CDR3 amino acids: CATSRSESTDTQYF. CDR3 coding DNA: TGTGCCACCAGTAGAAGCGAATCCACAGATACGCAGTATTTT.

The genes are TRBV10-3 and TRBJ2-1; D may correspond to TRBD1 or TRBD2 (5 bases each). CDR3 length: 14 residues. Germline loops: CDR1 ENHRY, CDR2 SYGVKD. V dropped 2 bases and J dropped 11 bases, with 16 bases sitting between them. CDR3 residues: CAISEPEGWAKQFF. In DNA form, the CDR3 reads TGTGCCATCAGTGAGCCAGAGGGGTGGGCTAAGCAGTTCTTC.

This clonotype was seen a handful of times. The chain is built from TRBV6-1 and TRBJ2-1, with TRBD2 matching over 7 bases. V dropped 5 bases and J dropped 2; count of bases not matched to a gene: 6. Germline V gives CDR1 MNHNS, CDR2 SASEGT. The CDR3 covers 15 residues. CDR3 in amino acids: CASSRGGSPYNEQFF. For the CDR3, the DNA is TGTGCCAGCAGTCGGGGCGGGAGCCCCTACAATGAGCAGTTCTTC.

This clonotype was counted only a few times. The rearrangement uses TRBV29-1 and TRBJ2-7, with 10 bases that match TRBD2. Germline CDR1 and CDR2: SQVTM and ANQGSEA. The CDR3 has 13 amino acids. V shed 5 bases and J 5 bases; nucleotides not matched to a gene: 6. As DNA, the CDR3 is TGCAGCGTTAGCTCCGGGACTAGCGACGAGCAGTACTTC. It translates to CSVSSGTSDEQYF.